The sequence of this TCR beta chain was determined in a study of blood T cell repertoires in acute mononucleosis (dated by TCRdb to about 2020). Regarding the research as a whole: Acute-phase samples, representing the primary response, were taken within 2 weeks of symptom onset. In acute infection, YVL-BR-specific cells made up a mean of roughly 2.1% of blood CD8 T cells and GLC-BM-specific cells made up a mean of around 1.1%. The mean blood EBV load was around 4 log10 genome copies per million B cells in acute infection and 2.6 at convalescence.

As concerns this clone: Per-base qualities were not stored, and no clone one base away is much larger.

CDR1 and CDR2, per the germline V gene, are MDHEN and SYDVKM. Compared with germline, V lacks 6 bases and J lacks 4 bases; bases without a gene match: 8. The CDR3 spans 14 residues, from the cysteine through the phenylalanine. The retained sequence is limited to the CDR3, 42 bases, with the frame set at the first base. The time point tag for this specimen amounts to: acute infectious mononucleosis, at clinical presentation within 2 weeks of symptom onset (visit 1). Over primary infection, the study followed CD8 T cell responses to two immunodominant EBV epitopes: BRLF1 109 (YVL-BR) and BMLF1 280 (GLC-BM). Primary EBV infection was indicated by a positive serum heterophile antibody test and EBV viral capsid antigen-specific IgM. Total CD8 T cells were first enriched from PBMCs by magnetic positive selection (MACS). A FACSAria III was used to sort live CD3+ CD8+ tetramer+ cells to a purity above 95%. A PE-conjugated tetramer loaded with the BRLF1 109-117 peptide was used to sort the cells. Directly ex vivo after tetramer sorting, the TCR repertoires of EBV epitope-specific CD8 T cells were deep-sequenced at acute infection and at convalescence. Donors were three people aged roughly 18 to 29 with clinical acute infectious mononucleosis and laboratory evidence of primary EBV infection. Heparinized peripheral blood was collected when donors presented clinically with mononucleosis symptoms and again about 6 months afterward. Ficoll-Paque density gradient centrifugation was used to isolate PBMCs.

Total RNA from at least 9,500 sorted tetramer+ CD8 T cells was reverse transcribed into cDNA for TCR profiling. CDR3 regions were amplified by PCR with primers annealing to V and J regions, adding unique molecular identifiers to track templates. TCRalpha and TCRbeta chains were profiled using the immunoSEQ platform, including its sequencing and error-correction standards. The original methods were these. Clonal copy numbers were corrected for sequencing and PCR errors, and IMGT conventions were followed to define CDR3s. Only productive rearrangements were analyzed, using immunoSEQ Analyzer versions 2.0 and 3.0, with gene-pairing frequencies processed further in Microsoft Excel. Circos plots were used to visualize V-J pairings, and MEME plus a custom motifSearch program were used to find CDR3 motifs. The probability of generation of TCR sequences was calculated using the OLGA algorithm. A clonotype seen at both visits was called persistent, a clonotype seen only at the acute visit was called nonpersistent, and a clonotype seen only at convalescence was called de novo. A public TCR was defined as an amino acid clonotype used by more than one donor. Drawn from immuneACCESS, this table holds only the in-frame rearrangements with V and J called that TCRdb kept. Clones are partly lost; checked studies trace under half to an unresolved V gene and leave the rest unexplained. V and J calls and clone size are those listed in that table; D and trimming were worked out from the DNA. This sample is represented by some 7,000 clones; approximately 26% of them were singletons. The ten top clones hold under 35% of the sample.

Beyond this particular receptor, the publication reports: For BRLF1 (YVL-BR), a dominant role in TCR repertoire selection was played by TCRalpha CDR3 motifs, whereas only a minimal role was played by TCRbeta. Although only 7% to 9% of unique acute clonotypes carried over into convalescence, these persisting clonotypes made up most of the response, and the remainder were seemingly replaced by new, diverse de novo clonotypes. Low acute-to-convalescent clonotype overlap might partly reflect sampling error, because only a fraction of each donor's blood was analyzed. With just a few donors in the cohort, the group averages were based on very few individuals.

This receptor was taken from a woman younger than 30 with infectious mononucleosis caused by EBV. The chain links TRBV28 with TRBJ2-7; TRBD1 fits 8 bases in the junction. The material was EBV YVL epitope tetramer+ CD8+ T cells sorted from PBMCs, obtained during acute infectious mononucleosis. The label giving this sample's cell subset or site can be read as: CD8 T cells binding a tetramer with EBV BRLF1 109-117 peptide (YVL-BR). The CDR3 amino acid sequence is: CASSLAGGSYEQYF. The nucleotide sequence reads as follows: TGTGCCAGCAGCTTAGCAGGGGGCTCATACGAGCAGTACTTC.